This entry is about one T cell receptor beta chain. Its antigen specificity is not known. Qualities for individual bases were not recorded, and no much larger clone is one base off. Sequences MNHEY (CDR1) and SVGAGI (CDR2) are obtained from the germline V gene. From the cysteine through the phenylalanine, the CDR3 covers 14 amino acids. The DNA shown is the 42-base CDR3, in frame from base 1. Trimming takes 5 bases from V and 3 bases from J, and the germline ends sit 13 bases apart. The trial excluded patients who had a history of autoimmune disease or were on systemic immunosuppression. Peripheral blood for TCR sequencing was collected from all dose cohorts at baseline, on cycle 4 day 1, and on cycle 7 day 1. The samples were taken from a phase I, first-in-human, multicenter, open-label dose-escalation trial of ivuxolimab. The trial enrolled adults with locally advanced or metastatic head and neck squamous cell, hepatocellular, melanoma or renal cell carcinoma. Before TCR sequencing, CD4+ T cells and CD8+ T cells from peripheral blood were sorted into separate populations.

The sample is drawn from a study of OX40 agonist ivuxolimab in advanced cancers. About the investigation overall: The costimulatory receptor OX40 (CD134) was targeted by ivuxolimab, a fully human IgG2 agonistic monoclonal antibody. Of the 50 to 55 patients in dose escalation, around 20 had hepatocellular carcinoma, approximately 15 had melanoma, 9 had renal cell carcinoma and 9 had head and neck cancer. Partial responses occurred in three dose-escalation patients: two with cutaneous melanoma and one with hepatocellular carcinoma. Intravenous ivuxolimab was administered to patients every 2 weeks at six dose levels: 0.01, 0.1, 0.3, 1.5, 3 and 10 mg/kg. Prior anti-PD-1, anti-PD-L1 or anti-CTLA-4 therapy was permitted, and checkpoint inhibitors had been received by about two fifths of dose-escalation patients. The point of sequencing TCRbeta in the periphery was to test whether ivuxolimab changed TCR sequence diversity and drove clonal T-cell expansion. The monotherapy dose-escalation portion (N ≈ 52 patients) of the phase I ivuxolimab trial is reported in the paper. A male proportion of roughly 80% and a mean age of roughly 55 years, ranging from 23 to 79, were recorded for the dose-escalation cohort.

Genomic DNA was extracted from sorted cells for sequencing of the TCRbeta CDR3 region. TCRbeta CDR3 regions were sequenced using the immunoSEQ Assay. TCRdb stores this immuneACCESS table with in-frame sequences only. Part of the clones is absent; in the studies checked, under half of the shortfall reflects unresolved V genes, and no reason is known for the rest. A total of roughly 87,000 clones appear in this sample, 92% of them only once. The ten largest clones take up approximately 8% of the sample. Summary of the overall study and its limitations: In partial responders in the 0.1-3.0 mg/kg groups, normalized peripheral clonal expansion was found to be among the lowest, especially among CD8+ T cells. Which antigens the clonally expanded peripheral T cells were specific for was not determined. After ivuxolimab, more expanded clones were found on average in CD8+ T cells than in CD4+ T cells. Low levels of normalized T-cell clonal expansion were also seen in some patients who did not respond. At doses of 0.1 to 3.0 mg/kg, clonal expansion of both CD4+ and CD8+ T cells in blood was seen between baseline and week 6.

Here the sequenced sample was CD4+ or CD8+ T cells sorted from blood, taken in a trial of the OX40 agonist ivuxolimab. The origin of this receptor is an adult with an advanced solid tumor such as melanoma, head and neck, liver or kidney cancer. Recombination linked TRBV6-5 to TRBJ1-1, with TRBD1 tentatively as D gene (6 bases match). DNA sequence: TGTGCCAGCAGTACATATTACAGGGACACTGAAGCTTTCTTT. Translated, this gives CASSTYYRDTEAFF.